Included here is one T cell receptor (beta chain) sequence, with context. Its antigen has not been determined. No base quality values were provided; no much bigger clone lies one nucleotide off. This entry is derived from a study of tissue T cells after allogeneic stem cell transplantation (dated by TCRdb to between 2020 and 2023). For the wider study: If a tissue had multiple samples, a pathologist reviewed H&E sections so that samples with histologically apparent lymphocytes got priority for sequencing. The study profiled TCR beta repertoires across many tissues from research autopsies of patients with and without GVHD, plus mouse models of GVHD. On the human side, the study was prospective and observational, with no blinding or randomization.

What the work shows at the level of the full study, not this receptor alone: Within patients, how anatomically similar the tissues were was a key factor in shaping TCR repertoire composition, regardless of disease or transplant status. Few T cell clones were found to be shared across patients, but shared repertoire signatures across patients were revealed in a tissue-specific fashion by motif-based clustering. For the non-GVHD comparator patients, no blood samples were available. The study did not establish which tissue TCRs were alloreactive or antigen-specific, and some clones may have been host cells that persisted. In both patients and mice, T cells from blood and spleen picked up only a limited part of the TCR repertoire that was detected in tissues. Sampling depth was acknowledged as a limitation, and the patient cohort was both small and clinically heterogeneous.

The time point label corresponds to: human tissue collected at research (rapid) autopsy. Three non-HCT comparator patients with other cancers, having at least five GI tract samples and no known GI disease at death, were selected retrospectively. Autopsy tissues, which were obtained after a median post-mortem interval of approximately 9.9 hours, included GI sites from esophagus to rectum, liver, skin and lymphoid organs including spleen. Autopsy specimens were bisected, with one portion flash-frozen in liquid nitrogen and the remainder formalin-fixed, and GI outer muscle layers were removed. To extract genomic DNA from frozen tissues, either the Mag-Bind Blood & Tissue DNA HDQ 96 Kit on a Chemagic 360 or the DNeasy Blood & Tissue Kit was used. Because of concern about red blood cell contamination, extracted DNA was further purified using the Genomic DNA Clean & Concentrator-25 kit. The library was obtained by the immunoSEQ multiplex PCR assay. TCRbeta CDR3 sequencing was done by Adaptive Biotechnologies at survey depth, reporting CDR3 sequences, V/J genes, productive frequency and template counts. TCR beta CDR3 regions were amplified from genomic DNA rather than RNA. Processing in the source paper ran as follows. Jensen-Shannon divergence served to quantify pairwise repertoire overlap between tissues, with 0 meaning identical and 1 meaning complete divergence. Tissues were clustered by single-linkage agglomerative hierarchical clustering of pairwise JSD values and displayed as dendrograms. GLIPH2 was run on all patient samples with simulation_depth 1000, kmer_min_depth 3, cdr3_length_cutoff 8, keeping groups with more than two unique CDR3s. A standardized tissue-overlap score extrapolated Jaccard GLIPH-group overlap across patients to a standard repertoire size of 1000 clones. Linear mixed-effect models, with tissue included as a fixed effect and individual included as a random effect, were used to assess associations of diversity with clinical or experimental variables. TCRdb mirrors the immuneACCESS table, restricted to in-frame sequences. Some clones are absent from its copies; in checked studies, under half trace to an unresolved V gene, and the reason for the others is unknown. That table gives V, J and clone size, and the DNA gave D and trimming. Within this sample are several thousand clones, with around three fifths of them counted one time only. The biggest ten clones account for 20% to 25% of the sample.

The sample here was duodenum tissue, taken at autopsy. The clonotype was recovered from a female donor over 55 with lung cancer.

The sequenced DNA: TGTGCCAGCAGTCGAGGGACCGGGGGCTACACCTTC. Its translation reads: CASSRGTGGYTF. In this chain, TRBV5-5 is recombined with TRBJ1-2; TRBD1 is a weak D gene call, 5 bases matching. Via the germline V gene (reference sequence), CDR1 is SGHKS and CDR2 YYEKEE. V is reduced by 5 bases and J by 8 bases, leaving a spacing of 13 bases between them. Including the terminal cysteine and phenylalanine, the CDR3 comprises 12 residues. Just the 36-base CDR3 DNA is kept, in frame starting at base 1. The full variable domain, with segments outside the CDR3 supplied by the reference TRBV5-5 and TRBJ1-2 proteins, appears as DAGVTQSPTHLIKTRGQQVTLRCSPISGHKSVSWYQQVLGQGPQFIFQYYEKEERGRGNFPDRFSARQFPNYSSELNVNALLLGDSALYLCASSRGTGGYTFGSGTRLTVV.